This record concerns one TCR beta chain sequence. The antigen remains undetermined. One base away lies a much larger clone, so this may be a sequencing read error. This sample was taken from a study of regulatory T cells in long-lasting Graves disease. Library construction for TCR beta used iRepertoire HTBI primers and Arm-PCR of CDR3 regions. TCRdb itself ran the multiplex PCR reads through MiXCR, one entry per CDR3 protein. This sample carries around 250,000 distinct CDR3 sequences, 20% of them seen once, and the ten largest clones take approximately 15%. As for time point: newly diagnosed GD, antithyroid drugs for less than 3 months. PBMC-derived RNA was used for the TCR library. Study-wide results and limits: New patients shared 966 public clonotypes, fewer than the approximately 2,500 shared by persistent patients.

The TCR comes from a female donor with Graves disease. Sequenced here: peripheral blood mononuclear cells (PBMCs), sampled at new diagnosis, from a patient treated with antithyroid drugs.

For the CDR3, the DNA is TGTGCCAGCAGCTTAGATAAGGGACGGAACACTGGAGCTTTCTTT. Translation: CASSLDKGRNTGAFF. V usage is TRBV11-3 and J usage is TRBJ1-1; weak D call: TRBD1 (5 bases). The CDR3 length is 15 residues. The germline gives CDR1 SGHNT, CDR2 YENEEA.